This passage covers 32 T cell receptor beta chains from one sample sequenced in a study of cytomegalovirus exposure and HLA in healthy donors. Measured with immunoSEQ multiplex PCR; TCRdb has only the in-frame clones, and not every one. Among over 110,000 clones, around nine tenths were seen once, and the ten largest hold 8.7%. The specimen sequenced was PBMCs. Receptors originate from a man younger than 30 in good health and CMV-seropositive.

The DNA for the CDR3 is TGTGCCAGCAGCTTACCCGGACAGGGGGCAAACAATGAGCAGTTCTTC. As protein: CASSLPGQGANNEQFF. This chain links TRBV11-3 with TRBJ2-1, with 11 nucleotides matching TRBD1. The J segment lost 5 bases and the V segment lost 2 bases, leaving 5 bases of the junction unmatched. CDR3 length: 16 amino acids. CDR1 and CDR2 (germline): SGHNT, YENEEA.

This clone was counted once. This chain connects TRBV11-2 to TRBJ2-6; D not resolved. From germline, CDR1 is SGHAT and CDR2 FQNNGV. Trimming took off 2 bases at V and 10 bases at J, with 9 bases between the two ends. The CDR3 consists of 13 residues. CDR3 DNA: TGTGCCAGCAGCTTATTGTCCCGGAACGTCCTGACTTTC. Translation gives CASSLLSRNVLTF. Variable domain in full (rest from reference TRBV11-2 and TRBJ2-6): EAGVAQSPRYKIIEKRQSVAFWCNPISGHATLYWYQQILGQGPKLLIQFQNNGVVDDSQLPKDRFSAERLKGVDSTLKIQPAKLEDSAVYLCASSLLSRNVLTFGAGSRLTVL.

This clone was recorded only once. The rearrangement uses TRBV7-9 and TRBJ1-2, with no clear D. The ends were cut back, 1 base at V and 4 bases at J, with 7 bases in the middle. The germline V gene has CDR1 SEHNR and CDR2 FQNEAQ (reference sequence). CDR3 length equals 13 residues. The DNA of the CDR3 is TGTGCCAGCAGCTTAGATCTACGCTATGGCTACACCTTC. Protein sequence: CASSLDLRYGYTF.

The CDR3 nucleotides read TGTGCCAGCATGTGGCGGGGCGGGAGCACAGATACGCAGTATTTT. This sequence encodes CASMWRGGSTDTQYF. The genes are TRBV2 and TRBJ2-3, with D tentatively TRBD2 (6 bases). V dropped 7 bases and J dropped 0 bases, with 14 bases sitting between them. The CDR3 consists of 15 residues. Germline lookup yields CDR1 SNHLY and CDR2 FYNNEI. Variable domain in full (rest from reference TRBV2 and TRBJ2-3): EPEVTQTPSHQVTQMGQEVILRCVPISNHLYFYWYRQILGQKVEFLVSFYNNEISEKSEIFDDQFSVERPDGSNFTLKIRSTKLEDSAMYFCASMWRGGSTDTQYFGPGTRLTVL.

The V gene is TRBV14, the J gene TRBJ1-2; 8 positions match TRBD1. Germline CDR1 and CDR2: SGHDN and FVKESK. The CDR3 is 17 amino acids. The J segment lost 4 bases and the V segment lost 0 bases, leaving 10 bases of the junction unmatched. The CDR3 DNA reads TGTGCCAGCAGCCAAGACAGCCCAGGGGGCAGGGTCTATGGCTACACCTTC. This encodes CASSQDSPGGRVYGYTF.

The J gene is TRBJ2-2, the V gene TRBV5-8; D gene uncertain. CDR1 and CDR2 from the germline V gene are SGHTS and YDEGEE. V lost 3 bases, J lost 4 bases, and 13 bases lay in between. This CDR3 comprises 15 residues. DNA for the CDR3: TGTGCCAGCAGCTCCCTTGGCCAGTTCACCGGGGAGCTGTTTTTT. Translation: CASSSLGQFTGELFF.

This clone occurred once. The CDR3 region has the DNA TGTGCCAGCAGCGTAGACAGCGGCCTCACGGGTGACATTCAGTACTTC. This codes for CASSVDSGLTGDIQYF. The rearrangement uses TRBV9 and TRBJ2-4, with D tentatively TRBD2 (5 bases). V lost 0 bases and J 8 bases, leaving 18 bases between the germline ends. Germline V CDR1 and CDR2: SGDLS, YYNGEE. This CDR3 is built from 16 residues.

The CDR3 sequence: CASSMLGLTSSGANVLTF. CDR3 sequence (DNA): TGTGCCAGTAGTATGTTGGGGCTCACCTCTTCTGGGGCCAACGTCCTGACTTTC. The chain carries TRBV19 and TRBJ2-6; TRBD1 might be the D (5 bases). Germline CDR1 and CDR2: LNHDA and SQIVND (reference sequence). The CDR3 is made up of 18 amino acids. V lost 3 bases and J 1 base, leaving 16 bases between the germline ends.

This clone was detected only once. The chain carries TRBV5-1 and TRBJ2-3; the match to TRBD2 covers 10 bases. There are 16 residues in the CDR3. V dropped 0 bases and J dropped 2; count of bases not matched to a gene: 3. The germline V gene encodes CDR1 SGHRS and CDR2 YFSETQ. CDR3 loop: CASSLGTSGYTDTQYF. DNA of the CDR3: TGCGCCAGCAGCTTGGGGACTAGCGGATACACAGATACGCAGTATTTT.

The chain carries TRBV6-5 and TRBJ2-7; 7 positions match TRBD1. V shed 2 bases and J 4 bases; nucleotides not matched to a gene: 5. The CDR3 consists of 14 residues. Germline loops: CDR1 MNHEY, CDR2 SVGAGI. CDR3 DNA sequence: TGTGCCAGCAGTTACAGGAACAGGGGTTACGAGCAGTACTTC. Its protein product is CASSYRNRGYEQYF.

The CDR3 nucleotides are TGTGCCAGCAGCAGGACAGGGGCCTTGAACACTGAAGCTTTCTTT. Translated, it gives CASSRTGALNTEAFF. The V and J genes are TRBV6-6 and TRBJ1-1; 9 positions match TRBD1. The CDR3 contains 15 residues. The J segment lost 0 bases and the V segment lost 6 bases, leaving 5 bases of the junction unmatched. Germline V gene data show CDR1 as MNHNY and CDR2 as SVGAGI (reference sequence).

This chain links TRBV4-2 with TRBJ1-3; D gene unclear. CDR3 size: 13 residues. The V gene lost 5 bases and the J gene lost 7 bases, with 12 bases spanning the gap. Germline V gene sequence: CDR1 LGHNA, CDR2 YNFKEQ. The CDR3 loop reads CASSSNRGNTIYF. In DNA form, the CDR3 reads TGTGCCAGCAGCTCAAACCGCGGCAACACCATATATTTT.

This clone was recorded once. The V gene is TRBV18, the J gene TRBJ1-2; 9 bases are a match to TRBD1. Trimming removed 0 bases from V and 0 bases from J; junction bases left unmatched: 11. The CDR3 has 19 amino acids. Looked up from germline, CDR1 is KGHSH and CDR2 is LQKENI. CDR3 amino acids: CASSPPVNPGQGSNYGYTF. CDR3 sequence (DNA): TGTGCCAGCTCACCACCGGTAAATCCGGGACAGGGATCTAACTATGGCTACACCTTC.

V gene TRBV11-2 combines with J gene TRBJ2-7, with a possible D match to TRBD2 (6 bases). The V gene lost 5 bases and the J gene lost 3 bases, with 17 bases spanning the gap. The CDR3 is 15 residues long. Germline loops: CDR1 SGHAT, CDR2 FQNNGV. The DNA of the CDR3 is TGTGCCAGCAGCCCCCCGGGCCACGGGGGCTACGAGCAGTACTTC. Its translation is CASSPPGHGGYEQYF.

The chain recombines TRBV4-1 with TRBJ2-7; tentatively, D is TRBD2 (6 bases). There are 15 residues in the CDR3. The V and J ends lost 0 bases and 2 bases respectively, with 11 bases between them. The germline V gene encodes CDR1 MGHRA and CDR2 YSYEKL. CDR3 in amino acids: CASSQDRERTYEQYF. Here the CDR3 DNA reads TGCGCCAGCAGCCAAGATCGGGAGCGAACCTACGAGCAGTACTTC.

This clone turned up a few times. The chain links TRBV19 to TRBJ2-3; 7 positions agree with TRBD2. The CDR3 loop spans 13 amino acids. The trim removed 5 bases at V and 6 bases at J, leaving 5 bases unmatched. The germline V gene has CDR1 LNHDA and CDR2 SQIVND (reference sequence). Written as DNA, the CDR3 is TGTGCCAGTAGTCGGACTAGTTGGGATACGCAGTATTTT. Translated: CASSRTSWDTQYF.

The rearrangement links TRBV28 to TRBJ1-5; maybe TRBD1 (5 bases). The germline V gene has CDR1 MDHEN and CDR2 SYDVKM. This CDR3 spans 16 amino acids. Trimming left V 5 bases short and J 0 bases short, with 14 bases between. The CDR3 bases are TGTGCCAGCAGTCCAGACAGAGACTTTAGCAATCAGCCCCAGCATTTT. The encoded protein is CASSPDRDFSNQPQHF.

The gene calls are TRBV2 and TRBJ2-1; TRBD2 aligns across 10 bases. The CDR3 length is 14 residues. J lost 7 bases, V lost 6 bases, and 6 bases had no gene match. CDR1 is SNHLY and CDR2 is FYNNEI in the germline V gene. CDR3 sequence reads: CASSGASGSNEQFF. The CDR3 nucleotides are TGTGCCAGCAGCGGGGCTAGCGGGAGTAATGAGCAGTTCTTC.

The chain joins TRBV9 to TRBJ1-5; D possibly corresponds to TRBD1 (5 bases). Trimming stripped 0 bases from V and 7 bases from J, with 8 bases between. CDR1 and CDR2 (germline): SGDLS, YYNGEE. The CDR3 extends over 13 amino acids. CDR3 loop: CASSVDWGQPQHF. CDR3 bases: TGTGCCAGCAGCGTAGATTGGGGCCAGCCCCAGCATTTT.

CDR3 nucleotide sequence: TGCGCCAGCAGCCTTCGACTGTTCTCTGGGGCCAACGTCCTGACTTTC. This encodes CASSLRLFSGANVLTF. The V gene is TRBV4-1, the J gene TRBJ2-6; D remains ambiguous. Germline V gene lookup returns CDR1 MGHRA and CDR2 YSYEKL. The CDR3 has 16 residues. V dropped 4 bases and J dropped 0 bases, with 10 bases sitting between them.

The rearrangement links TRBV4-2 to TRBJ2-7; TRBD2 aligns across 12 bases. The CDR3 sequence is 15 residues long. Germline CDR1 and CDR2: LGHNA and YNFKEQ. The V and J ends lost 3 bases and 6 bases, in that order; junction bases with no gene match: 6. CDR3 in DNA: TGTGCCAGCAGCCAGGAACTAGCGGGGGGAGGCGAGCAGTACTTC. Amino acid sequence: CASSQELAGGGEQYF.

This chain joins TRBV11-2 and TRBJ2-3, with TRBD2 matching over 10 bases. Per the germline V gene, CDR1 is SGHAT and CDR2 is FQNNGV. The CDR3 length is 16 residues. Germline trimming cut 5 bases from V and 2 bases from J; bases unmatched to any gene: 7. This chain's CDR3 is CASSLSGRGPTDTQYF. The CDR3 nucleotides read TGTGCCAGCAGCCTAAGCGGGAGGGGACCCACAGATACGCAGTATTTT.

V gene TRBV27 combines with J gene TRBJ2-7; tentatively, D is TRBD1 (6 bases). The CDR3 length is 14 residues. The V end lost 5 bases, the J end lost 0 bases, and 11 bases lay between the germline ends. Germline V gene sequence: CDR1 MNHEY, CDR2 SMNVEV (reference sequence). CDR3 sequence (DNA): TGTGCCAGCAGTCTCACAGGGACCTCCTACGAGCAGTACTTC. Encoded protein: CASSLTGTSYEQYF.

This clone was picked up one time. The rearrangement uses TRBV30 and TRBJ1-1, with TRBD1 identical over 7 bases. J gave up 5 bases and V 2 bases, and 5 bases lay outside the gene matches. Per the germline V gene, CDR1 is GTSNPN and CDR2 is SVGIG (reference sequence). This CDR3 spans 13 amino acids. In DNA, the CDR3 is TGTGCCTGGAGTTTACAGGGGAAAACTGAAGCTTTCTTT. Translating gives CAWSLQGKTEAFF.

The chain uses TRBV19 and TRBJ2-1; TRBD2 might be the D (5 bases). The CDR3 length is 15 residues. CDR1 and CDR2 from the germline V gene are LNHDA and SQIVND (reference sequence). Deletions cut 6 bases from V and 0 bases from J, with 12 bases between. CDR3 in amino acids: CASRSGIFSYNEQFF. The DNA for the CDR3 is TGTGCCAGTAGGTCCGGGATTTTCTCCTACAATGAGCAGTTCTTC.

V usage is TRBV6-1 and J usage is TRBJ1-1, with a weak D call TRBD1 (5 bases). The germline gives CDR1 MNHNS, CDR2 SASEGT. Trimming shortened V by 0 bases and J by 1 base, and 12 bases separated the two germline ends. CDR3 size: 16 residues. The DNA of the CDR3 is TGTGCCAGCAGTGAAGCGCGTTTAAGGGGGAACACTGAAGCTTTCTTT. It is translated as CASSEARLRGNTEAFF.

The gene calls are TRBV30 and TRBJ2-7; possibly TRBD2 for D (6 bases). The CDR3 has 12 amino acids. V was clipped by 0 bases and J by 5 bases, with 8 bases between them. Germline CDR1 and CDR2: GTSNPN and SVGIG (reference sequence). The CDR3 sequence: CAWSVRGNEQYF. The CDR3, as DNA: TGTGCCTGGAGTGTACGGGGGAACGAGCAGTACTTC.

The V gene is TRBV19, the J gene TRBJ1-6; 7 bases agree with TRBD1. V lost 7 bases, J lost 8 bases, and 8 bases stayed unmatched. This CDR3 region has 14 residues. Germline CDR1 and CDR2: LNHDA and SQIVND (reference sequence). CDR3 in amino acids: CASTPWTGYSPLHF. CDR3 in DNA: TGTGCCAGTACCCCGTGGACAGGTTATTCACCCCTCCACTTT.

The chain recombines TRBV4-1 with TRBJ1-2; weak D call: TRBD1 (5 bases). This CDR3 contains 13 residues. The V gene lost 1 base and the J gene lost 7 bases, with 10 bases spanning the gap. Germline lookup yields CDR1 MGHRA and CDR2 YSYEKL. The CDR3 is CASSQVSRAGYTF. DNA for the CDR3: TGCGCCAGCAGCCAAGTAAGCAGGGCTGGCTACACCTTC.

This clone came up once. The J gene is TRBJ2-2, the V gene TRBV27; possible D gene TRBD1, 5 bases. V was shortened by 5 bases and J by 2 bases, with 12 bases between the two germline ends. Germline CDR1 and CDR2: MNHEY and SMNVEV (reference sequence). The CDR3 length is 15 residues. For the CDR3, the DNA is TGTGCCAGCAGTCCGACAGATTTTAACACCGGGGAGCTGTTTTTT. This sequence encodes CASSPTDFNTGELFF.

The CDR3 DNA sequence: TGCGCCAGCAGCTTGGTTTGGACTTCTAGCACAGATACGCAGTATTTT. This translates into CASSLVWTSSTDTQYF. J is TRBJ2-3 and V is TRBV5-1; weak D call: TRBD2 (5 bases). CDR1 SGHRS and CDR2 YFSETQ come from the germline V gene. Trimming stripped 0 bases from V and 0 bases from J, with 11 bases between. This CDR3 comprises 16 residues. The full variable domain, in which reference TRBV5-1 and TRBJ2-3 provide the parts outside the CDR3, is KAGVTQTPRYLIKTRGQQVTLSCSPISGHRSVSWYQQTPGQGLQFLFEYFSETQRNKGNFPGRFSGRQFSNSRSEMNVSTLELGDSALYLCASSLVWTSSTDTQYFGPGTRLTVL.

This chain links TRBV11-3 with TRBJ2-2; 10 nucleotides align to TRBD1. Germline values: CDR1 SGHNT, CDR2 YENEEA. With 5 bases clipped from V and 4 bases from J, the junction kept 4 bases outside the gene matches. The CDR3 covers 15 residues. CDR3 in amino acids: CASSQTGGSTGELFF. The DNA of the CDR3 is TGTGCCAGCAGCCAGACAGGGGGCAGCACCGGGGAGCTGTTTTTT.